Shown below are 6 T cell receptor beta chains from a single sample sequenced in a study of OX40 agonist ivuxolimab in advanced cancers. Libraries were prepared by immunoSEQ multiplex PCR; TCRdb keeps only in-frame clonotypes and omits some of them. This sample has some 90,000 clones; about 90% occur once, and the top ten carry around 1.1%. The sample consisted of CD4+ or CD8+ T cells sorted from blood, taken in a trial of the OX40 agonist ivuxolimab. The receptor source for this set is an adult with an advanced solid tumor such as melanoma, head and neck, liver or kidney cancer.

The rearrangement uses TRBV5-1 and TRBJ2-1; 11 bases agree with TRBD2. V shed 6 bases, J shed 4 bases, and the junction held 12 bases outside the gene matches. This CDR3 has 17 residues. Germline V gene data show CDR1 as SGHRS and CDR2 as YFSETQ. CDR3 in amino acids: CASTGSPGTSGYNEQFF. The CDR3 DNA is TGCGCCAGCACCGGGTCCCCTGGGACTAGCGGTTACAATGAGCAGTTCTTC.

V and J are TRBV28 and TRBJ1-2, with TRBD1 matching over 9 bases. The trim removed 4 bases at V and 14 bases at J, leaving 11 bases unmatched. Germline lookup yields CDR1 MDHEN and CDR2 SYDVKM. CDR3 length: 13 residues. The CDR3 here is CASSSGQGPRLTF. CDR3 nucleotides: TGTGCCAGCAGTTCCGGACAGGGGCCCCGATTAACCTTC.

This clone was seen a handful of times. J is TRBJ2-1 and V is TRBV18; D is ambiguous. V was clipped by 3 bases and J by 6 bases, with 3 bases between them. Germline values: CDR1 KGHSH, CDR2 LQKENI. The CDR3 covers 11 residues. Written as DNA, the CDR3 is TGTGCCAGCTCACCGGGCAATGAGCAGTTCTTC. Residues: CASSPGNEQFF.

The chain's CDR3 is CASSATSGQETQYF. The CDR3 bases are TGTGCCAGCAGTGCCACTAGCGGGCAAGAGACCCAGTACTTC. This chain connects TRBV2 to TRBJ2-5; TRBD2 aligns across 9 bases. From germline, CDR1 is SNHLY and CDR2 FYNNEI. Trimming cost V 4 bases and J 2 bases; bases outside gene matches: 2. CDR3 length equals 14 residues.

J is TRBJ2-3 and V is TRBV19, with D perhaps being TRBD1 or TRBD2 (5 bases each). Germline CDR1 LNHDA, CDR2 SQIVND (reference sequence). Trimming left V 7 bases short and J 1 base short, with 12 bases between. This CDR3 has 14 residues. CDR3 DNA sequence: TGTGCCAGTATTCCTCCGGGACGCACAGATACGCAGTATTTT. Protein product: CASIPPGRTDTQYF.

The V call is TRBV11-2, the J call TRBJ2-7; tentatively, D is TRBD2 (6 bases). The germline V gene encodes CDR1 SGHAT and CDR2 FQNNGV. The CDR3 covers 19 residues. V was cut by 0 bases and J by 7 bases, with 28 bases left in between. The CDR3 coding sequence is TGTGCCAGCAGCTTAGATCGGTCGGTAGGTGGCGGGAAGGAAAGGGAGCAGTACTTC. As protein: CASSLDRSVGGGKEREQYF.